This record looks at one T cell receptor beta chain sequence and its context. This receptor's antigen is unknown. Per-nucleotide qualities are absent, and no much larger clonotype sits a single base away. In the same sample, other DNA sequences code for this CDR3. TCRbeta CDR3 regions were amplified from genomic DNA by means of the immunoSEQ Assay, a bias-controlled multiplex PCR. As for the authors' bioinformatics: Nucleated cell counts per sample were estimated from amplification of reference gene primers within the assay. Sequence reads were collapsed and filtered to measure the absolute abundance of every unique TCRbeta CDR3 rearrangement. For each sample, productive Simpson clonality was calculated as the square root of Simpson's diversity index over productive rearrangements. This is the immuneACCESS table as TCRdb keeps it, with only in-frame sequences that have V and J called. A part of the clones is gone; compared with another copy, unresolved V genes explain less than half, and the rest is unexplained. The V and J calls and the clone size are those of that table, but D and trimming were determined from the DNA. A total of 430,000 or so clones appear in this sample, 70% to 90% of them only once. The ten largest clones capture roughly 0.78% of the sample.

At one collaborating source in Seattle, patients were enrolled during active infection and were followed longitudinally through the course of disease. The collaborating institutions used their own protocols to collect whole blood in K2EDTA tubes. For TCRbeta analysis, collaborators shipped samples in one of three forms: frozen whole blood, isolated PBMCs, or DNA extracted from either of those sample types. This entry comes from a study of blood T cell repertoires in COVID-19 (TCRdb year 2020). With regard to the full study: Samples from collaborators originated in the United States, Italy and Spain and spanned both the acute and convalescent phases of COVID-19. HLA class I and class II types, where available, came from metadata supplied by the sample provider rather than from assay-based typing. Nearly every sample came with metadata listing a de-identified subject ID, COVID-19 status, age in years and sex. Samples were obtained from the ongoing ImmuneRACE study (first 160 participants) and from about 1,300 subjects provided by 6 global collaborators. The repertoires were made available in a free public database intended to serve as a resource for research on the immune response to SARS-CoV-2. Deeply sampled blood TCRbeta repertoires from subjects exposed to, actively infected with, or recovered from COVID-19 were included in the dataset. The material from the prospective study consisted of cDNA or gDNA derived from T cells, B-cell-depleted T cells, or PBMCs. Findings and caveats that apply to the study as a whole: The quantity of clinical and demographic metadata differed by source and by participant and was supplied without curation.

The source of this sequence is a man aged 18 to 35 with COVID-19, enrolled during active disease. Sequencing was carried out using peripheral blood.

The CDR3 protein: CASSLDRGSGNTIYF. The bases are TGCGCCAGCAGCTTGGACAGGGGATCTGGAAACACCATATATTTT. The chain links TRBV5-1 with TRBJ1-3, with TRBD1 identical over 7 junction bases. CDR1 and CDR2 are read off the germline V gene as SGHRS and YFSETQ. The CDR3 holds 15 amino acids from the cysteine to the phenylalanine. Kept here is only the CDR3 DNA, which spans 45 bases and is read in frame from base 1. V and J are trimmed by 0 bases and 1 base, and the gene matches miss 1 base of the junction.